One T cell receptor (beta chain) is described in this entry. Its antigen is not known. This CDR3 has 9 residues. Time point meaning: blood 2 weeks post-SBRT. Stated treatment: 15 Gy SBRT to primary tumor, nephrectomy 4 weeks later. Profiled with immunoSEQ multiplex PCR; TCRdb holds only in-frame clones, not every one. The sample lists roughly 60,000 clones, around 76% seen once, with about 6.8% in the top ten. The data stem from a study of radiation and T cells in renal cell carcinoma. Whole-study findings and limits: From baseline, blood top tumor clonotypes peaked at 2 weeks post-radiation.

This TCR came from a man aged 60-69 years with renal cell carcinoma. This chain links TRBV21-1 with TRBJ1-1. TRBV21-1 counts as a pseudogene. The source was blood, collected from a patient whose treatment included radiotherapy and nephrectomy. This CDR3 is CASISEAFF. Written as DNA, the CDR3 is TGTGCCAGCATAAGTGAAGCTTTCTTT.